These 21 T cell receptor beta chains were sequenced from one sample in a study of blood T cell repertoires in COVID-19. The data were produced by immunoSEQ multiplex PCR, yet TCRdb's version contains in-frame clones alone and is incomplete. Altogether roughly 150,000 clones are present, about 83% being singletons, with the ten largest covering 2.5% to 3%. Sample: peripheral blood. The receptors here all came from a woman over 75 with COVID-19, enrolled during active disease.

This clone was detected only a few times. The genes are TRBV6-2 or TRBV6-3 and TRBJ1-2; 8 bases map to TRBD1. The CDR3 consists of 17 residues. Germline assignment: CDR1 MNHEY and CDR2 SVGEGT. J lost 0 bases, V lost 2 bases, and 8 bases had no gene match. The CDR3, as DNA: TGTGCCAGCAGTTACACGACAGGGGTCCAGGCTAACTATGGCTACACCTTC. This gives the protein CASSYTTGVQANYGYTF.

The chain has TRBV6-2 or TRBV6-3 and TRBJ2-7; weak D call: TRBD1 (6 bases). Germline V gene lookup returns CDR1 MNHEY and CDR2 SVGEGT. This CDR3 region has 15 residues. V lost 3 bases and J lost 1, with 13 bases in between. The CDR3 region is CASSYPGEGSYEQYF. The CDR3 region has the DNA TGTGCCAGCAGTTATCCAGGGGAAGGGTCCTACGAGCAGTACTTC.

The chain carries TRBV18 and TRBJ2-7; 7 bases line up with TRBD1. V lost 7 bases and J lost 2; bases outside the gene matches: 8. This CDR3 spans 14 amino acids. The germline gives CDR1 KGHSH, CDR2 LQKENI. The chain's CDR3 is CASCPAGGTYEQYF. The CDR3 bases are TGTGCCAGCTGTCCGGCAGGGGGTACCTACGAGCAGTACTTC.

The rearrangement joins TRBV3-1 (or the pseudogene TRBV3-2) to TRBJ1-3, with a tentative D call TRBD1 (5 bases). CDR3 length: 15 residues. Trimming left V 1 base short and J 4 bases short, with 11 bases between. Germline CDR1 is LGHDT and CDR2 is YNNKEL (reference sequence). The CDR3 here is CASSQGRGPGNTIYF. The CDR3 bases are TGTGCCAGCAGCCAAGGGAGGGGACCAGGAAACACCATATATTTT.

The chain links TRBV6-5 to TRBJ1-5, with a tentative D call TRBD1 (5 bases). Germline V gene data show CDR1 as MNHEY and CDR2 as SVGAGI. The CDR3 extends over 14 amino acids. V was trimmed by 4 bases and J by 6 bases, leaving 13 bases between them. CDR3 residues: CASSLSRAPQPQHF. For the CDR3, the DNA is TGTGCCAGCAGTTTAAGCAGGGCCCCTCAGCCCCAGCATTTT.

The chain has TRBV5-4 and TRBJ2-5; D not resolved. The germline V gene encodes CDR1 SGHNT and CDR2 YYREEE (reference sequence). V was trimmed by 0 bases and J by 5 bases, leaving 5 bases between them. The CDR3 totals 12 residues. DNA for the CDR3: TGTGCCAGCAGCTTGGGGGCGGAGACCCAGTACTTC. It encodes CASSLGAETQYF.

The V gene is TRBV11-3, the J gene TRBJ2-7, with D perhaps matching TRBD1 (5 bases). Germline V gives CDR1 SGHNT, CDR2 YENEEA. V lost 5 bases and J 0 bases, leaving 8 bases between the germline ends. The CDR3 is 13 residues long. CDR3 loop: CASSLDSSYEQYF. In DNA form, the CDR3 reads TGTGCCAGCAGCCTCGACAGCTCCTACGAGCAGTACTTC.

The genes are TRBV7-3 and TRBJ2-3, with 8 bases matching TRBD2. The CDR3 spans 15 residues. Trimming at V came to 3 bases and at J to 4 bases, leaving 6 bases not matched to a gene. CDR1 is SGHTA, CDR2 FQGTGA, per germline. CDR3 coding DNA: TGTGCCAGCAGCTTTAGTTTAGCGGGATCAGATACGCAGTATTTT. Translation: CASSFSLAGSDTQYF.

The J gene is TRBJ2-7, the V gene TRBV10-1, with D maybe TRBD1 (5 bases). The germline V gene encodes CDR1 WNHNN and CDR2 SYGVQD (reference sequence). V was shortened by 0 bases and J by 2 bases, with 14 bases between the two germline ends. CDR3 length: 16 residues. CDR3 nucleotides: TGCGCCAGCAGTGAGTCGAAGGGGTACGGTCCCTACGAGCAGTACTTC. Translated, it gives CASSESKGYGPYEQYF.

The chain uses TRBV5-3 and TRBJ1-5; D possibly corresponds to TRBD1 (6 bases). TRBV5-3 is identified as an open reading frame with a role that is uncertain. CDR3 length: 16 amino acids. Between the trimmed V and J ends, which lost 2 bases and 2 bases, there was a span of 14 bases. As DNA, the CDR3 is TGTGCCAGAAGCTTTCTCCTGGCAGGGGGCAATCAGCCCCAGCATTTT. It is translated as CARSFLLAGGNQPQHF.

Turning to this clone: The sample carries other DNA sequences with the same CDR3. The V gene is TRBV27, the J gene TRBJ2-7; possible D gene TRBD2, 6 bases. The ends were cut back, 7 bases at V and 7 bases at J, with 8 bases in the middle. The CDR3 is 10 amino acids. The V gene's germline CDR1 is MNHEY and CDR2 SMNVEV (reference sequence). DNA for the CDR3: TGTGCCAGCACCAGCGGGGAGCAGTACTTC. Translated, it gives CASTSGEQYF.

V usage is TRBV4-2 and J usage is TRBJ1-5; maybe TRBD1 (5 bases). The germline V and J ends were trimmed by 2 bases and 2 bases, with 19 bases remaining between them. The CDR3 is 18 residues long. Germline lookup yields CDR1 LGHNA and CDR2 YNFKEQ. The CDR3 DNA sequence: TGTGCCAGCAGCCAACCCAGGGTAGGGGATAGTGGCAATCAGCCCCAGCATTTT. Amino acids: CASSQPRVGDSGNQPQHF.

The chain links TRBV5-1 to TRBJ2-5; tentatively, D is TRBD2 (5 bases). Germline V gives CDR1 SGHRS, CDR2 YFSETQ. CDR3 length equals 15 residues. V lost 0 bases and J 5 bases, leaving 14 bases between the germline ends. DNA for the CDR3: TGCGCCAGCAGCTTGGTTCCGGGGTTGTGGGAGACCCAGTACTTC. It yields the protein CASSLVPGLWETQYF. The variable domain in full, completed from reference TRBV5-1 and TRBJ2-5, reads KAGVTQTPRYLIKTRGQQVTLSCSPISGHRSVSWYQQTPGQGLQFLFEYFSETQRNKGNFPGRFSGRQFSNSRSEMNVSTLELGDSALYLCASSLVPGLWETQYFGPGTRLLVL.

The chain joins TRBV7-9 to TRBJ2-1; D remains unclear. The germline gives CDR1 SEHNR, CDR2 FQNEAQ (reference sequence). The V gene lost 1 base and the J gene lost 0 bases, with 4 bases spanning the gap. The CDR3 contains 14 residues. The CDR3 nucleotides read TGTGCCAGCAGCTTAGTTAGCTCCTACAATGAGCAGTTCTTC. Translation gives CASSLVSSYNEQFF.

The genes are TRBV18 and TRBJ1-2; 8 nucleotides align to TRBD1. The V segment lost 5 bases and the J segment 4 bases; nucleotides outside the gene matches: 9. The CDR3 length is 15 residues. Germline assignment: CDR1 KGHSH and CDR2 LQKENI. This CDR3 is CASSATGAFGYGYTF. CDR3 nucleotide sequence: TGTGCCAGCTCAGCGACAGGGGCGTTTGGCTATGGCTACACCTTC.

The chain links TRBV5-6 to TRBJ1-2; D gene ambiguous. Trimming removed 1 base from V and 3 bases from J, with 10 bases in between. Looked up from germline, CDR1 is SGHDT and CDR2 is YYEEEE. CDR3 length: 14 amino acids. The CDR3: CASSLKVGHYGYTF. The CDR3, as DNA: TGTGCCAGCAGCTTGAAGGTGGGCCACTATGGCTACACCTTC. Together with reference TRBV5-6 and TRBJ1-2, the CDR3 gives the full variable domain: DAGVTQSPTHLIKTRGQQVTLRCSPKSGHDTVSWYQQALGQGPQFIFQYYEEEERQRGNFPDRFSGHQFPNYSSELNVNALLLGDSALYLCASSLKVGHYGYTFGSGTRLTVV.

In DNA form, the CDR3 reads TGTGCCAGCTCACCCCCGGGCACTGAAGCTTTCTTT. It translates to CASSPPGTEAFF. This chain joins TRBV18 and TRBJ1-1; D gene ambiguous. There are 12 residues in the CDR3. V lost 3 bases, J lost 4 bases, and 6 bases lay in between. Looked up from germline, CDR1 is KGHSH and CDR2 is LQKENI.

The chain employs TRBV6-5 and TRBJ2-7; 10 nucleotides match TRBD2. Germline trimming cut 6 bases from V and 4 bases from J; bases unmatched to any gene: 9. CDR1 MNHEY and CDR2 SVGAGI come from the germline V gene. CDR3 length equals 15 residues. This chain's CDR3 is CASSSPGLALYEQYF. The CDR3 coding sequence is TGTGCCAGCAGCTCCCCGGGACTAGCGTTGTACGAGCAGTACTTC.

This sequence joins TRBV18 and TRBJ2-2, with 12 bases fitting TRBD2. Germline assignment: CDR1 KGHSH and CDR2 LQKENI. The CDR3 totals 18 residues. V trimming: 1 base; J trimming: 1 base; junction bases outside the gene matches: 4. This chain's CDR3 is CASSPRLAGAGNTGELFF. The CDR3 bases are TGTGCCAGCTCACCACGACTAGCGGGAGCGGGGAACACCGGGGAGCTGTTTTTT.

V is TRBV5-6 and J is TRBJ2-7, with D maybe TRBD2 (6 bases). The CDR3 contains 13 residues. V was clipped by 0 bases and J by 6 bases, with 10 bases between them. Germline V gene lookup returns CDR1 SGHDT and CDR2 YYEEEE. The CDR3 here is CASSLGGTGEQYF. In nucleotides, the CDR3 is TGTGCCAGCAGCTTGGGCGGGACGGGCGAGCAGTACTTC. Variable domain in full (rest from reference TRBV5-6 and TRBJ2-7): DAGVTQSPTHLIKTRGQQVTLRCSPKSGHDTVSWYQQALGQGPQFIFQYYEEEERQRGNFPDRFSGHQFPNYSSELNVNALLLGDSALYLCASSLGGTGEQYFGPGTRLTVT.

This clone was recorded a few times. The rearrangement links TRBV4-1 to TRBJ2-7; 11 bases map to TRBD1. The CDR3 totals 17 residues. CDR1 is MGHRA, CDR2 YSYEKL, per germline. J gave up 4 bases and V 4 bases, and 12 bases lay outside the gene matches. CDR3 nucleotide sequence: TGCGCCAGCAGCCCGCACGGACAGGGGGCTTTGGGTTACGAGCAGTACTTC. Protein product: CASSPHGQGALGYEQYF.